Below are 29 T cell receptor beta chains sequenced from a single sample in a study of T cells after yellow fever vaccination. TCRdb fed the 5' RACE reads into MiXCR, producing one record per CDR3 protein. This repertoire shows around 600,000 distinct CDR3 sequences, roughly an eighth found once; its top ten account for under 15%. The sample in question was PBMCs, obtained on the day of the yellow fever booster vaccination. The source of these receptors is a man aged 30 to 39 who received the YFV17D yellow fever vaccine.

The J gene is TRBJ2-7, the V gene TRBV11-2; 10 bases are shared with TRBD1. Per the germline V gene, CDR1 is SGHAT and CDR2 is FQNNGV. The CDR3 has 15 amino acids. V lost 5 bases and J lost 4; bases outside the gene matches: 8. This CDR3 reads CASSARDRGSYEQYF. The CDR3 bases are TGTGCCAGCAGCGCCCGGGACAGGGGATCTTACGAGCAGTACTTC. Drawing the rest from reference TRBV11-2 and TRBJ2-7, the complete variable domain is EAGVAQSPRYKIIEKRQSVAFWCNPISGHATLYWYQQILGQGPKLLIQFQNNGVVDDSQLPKDRFSAERLKGVDSTLKIQPAKLEDSAVYLCASSARDRGSYEQYFGPGTRLTVT.

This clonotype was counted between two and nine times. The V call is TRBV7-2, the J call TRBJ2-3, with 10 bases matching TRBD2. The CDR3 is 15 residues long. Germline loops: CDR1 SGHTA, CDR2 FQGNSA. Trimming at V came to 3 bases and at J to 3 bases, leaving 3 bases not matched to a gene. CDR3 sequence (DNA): TGTGCCAGCAGCTTGACTAGCGGGCCTACAGATACGCAGTATTTT. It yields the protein CASSLTSGPTDTQYF. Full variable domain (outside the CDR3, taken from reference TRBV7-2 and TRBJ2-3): GAGVSQSPSNKVTEKGKDVELRCDPISGHTALYWYRQSLGQGLEFLIYFQGNSAPDKSGLPSDRFSAERTGGSVSTLTIQRTQQEDSAVYLCASSLTSGPTDTQYFGPGTRLTVL.

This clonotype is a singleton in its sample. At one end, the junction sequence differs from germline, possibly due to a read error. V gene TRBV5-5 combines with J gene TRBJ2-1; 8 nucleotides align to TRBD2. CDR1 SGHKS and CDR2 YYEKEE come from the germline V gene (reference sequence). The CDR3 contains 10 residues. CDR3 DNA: TGTGCCAGCAGCTCCGGGACTAGACTCTTC. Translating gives CASSSGTRLF.

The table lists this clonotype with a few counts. CDR3 in amino acids: CASSLEASGNEQFF. The CDR3 nucleotides read TGCGCCAGCAGCTTGGAGGCTAGCGGGAATGAGCAGTTCTTC. The chain has TRBV5-1 and TRBJ2-1; TRBD2 agrees at 8 bases. The ends lost 0 bases at V and 7 bases at J; junction bases unmatched: 3. Germline CDR1 and CDR2: SGHRS and YFSETQ. The CDR3 loop spans 14 amino acids.

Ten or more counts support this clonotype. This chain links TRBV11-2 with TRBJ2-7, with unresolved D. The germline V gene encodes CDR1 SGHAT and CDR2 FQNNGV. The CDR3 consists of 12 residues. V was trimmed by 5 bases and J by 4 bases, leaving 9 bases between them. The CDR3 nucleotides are TGTGCCAGCAGCGCAGCTTTTTACGAGCAGTACTTC. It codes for CASSAAFYEQYF.

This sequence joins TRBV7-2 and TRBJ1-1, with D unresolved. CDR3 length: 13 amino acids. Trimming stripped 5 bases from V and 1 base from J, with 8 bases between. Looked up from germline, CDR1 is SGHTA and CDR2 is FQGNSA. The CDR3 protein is CASSHPGNTEAFF. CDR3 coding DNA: TGTGCCAGCAGCCATCCAGGGAACACTGAAGCTTTCTTT.

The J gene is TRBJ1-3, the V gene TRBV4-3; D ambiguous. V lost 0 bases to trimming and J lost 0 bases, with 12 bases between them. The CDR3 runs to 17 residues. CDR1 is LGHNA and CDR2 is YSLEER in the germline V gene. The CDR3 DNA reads TGCGCCAGCAGCCAAGATCTGAGAGGGAGCTCTGGAAACACCATATATTTT. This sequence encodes CASSQDLRGSSGNTIYF.

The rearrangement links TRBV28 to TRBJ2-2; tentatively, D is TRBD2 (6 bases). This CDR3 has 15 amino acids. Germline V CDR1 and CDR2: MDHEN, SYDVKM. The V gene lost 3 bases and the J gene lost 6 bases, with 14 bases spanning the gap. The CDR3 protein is CASSFGGASAGELFF. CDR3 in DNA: TGTGCCAGCAGTTTTGGCGGGGCGAGCGCCGGGGAGCTGTTTTTT.

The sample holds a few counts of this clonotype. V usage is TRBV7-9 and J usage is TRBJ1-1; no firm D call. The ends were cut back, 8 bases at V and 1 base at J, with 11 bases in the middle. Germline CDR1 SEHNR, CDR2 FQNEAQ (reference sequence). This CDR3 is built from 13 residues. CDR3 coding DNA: TGTGCCAGCGTCTCTAAGGCGAACACTGAAGCTTTCTTT. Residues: CASVSKANTEAFF. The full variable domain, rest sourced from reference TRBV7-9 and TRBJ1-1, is DTGVSQNPRHKITKRGQNVTFRCDPISEHNRLYWYRQTLGQGPEFLTYFQNEAQLEKSRLLSDRFSAERPKGSFSTLEIQRTEQGDSAMYLCASVSKANTEAFFGQGTRLTVV.

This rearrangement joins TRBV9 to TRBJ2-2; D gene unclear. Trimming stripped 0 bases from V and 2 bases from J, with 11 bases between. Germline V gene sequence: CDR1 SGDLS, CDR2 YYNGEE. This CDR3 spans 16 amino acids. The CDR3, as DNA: TGTGCCAGCAGCGTAGGTGGTCGGATAAACACCGGGGAGCTGTTTTTT. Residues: CASSVGGRINTGELFF.

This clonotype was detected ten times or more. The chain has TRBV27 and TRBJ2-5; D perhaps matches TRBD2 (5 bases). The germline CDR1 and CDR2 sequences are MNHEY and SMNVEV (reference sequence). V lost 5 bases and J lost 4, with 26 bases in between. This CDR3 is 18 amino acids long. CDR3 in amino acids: CASSREPLAALGGETQYF. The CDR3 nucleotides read TGTGCCAGCAGTCGTGAACCCCTGGCCGCCCTAGGAGGAGAGACCCAGTACTTC.

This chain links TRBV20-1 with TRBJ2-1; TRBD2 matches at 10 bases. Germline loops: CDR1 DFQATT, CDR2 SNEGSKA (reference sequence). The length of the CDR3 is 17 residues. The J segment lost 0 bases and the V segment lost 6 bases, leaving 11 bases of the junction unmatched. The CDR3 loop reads CSAGAPTSGVSYNEQFF. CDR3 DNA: TGCAGTGCCGGCGCCCCCACTAGCGGGGTCTCCTACAATGAGCAGTTCTTC.

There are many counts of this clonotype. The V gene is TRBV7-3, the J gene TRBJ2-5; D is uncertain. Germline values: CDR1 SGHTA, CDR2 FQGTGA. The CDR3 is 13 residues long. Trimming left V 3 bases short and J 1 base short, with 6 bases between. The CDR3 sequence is CASSLSLQETQYF. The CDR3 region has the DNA TGTGCCAGCAGCTTGAGTCTCCAAGAGACCCAGTACTTC.

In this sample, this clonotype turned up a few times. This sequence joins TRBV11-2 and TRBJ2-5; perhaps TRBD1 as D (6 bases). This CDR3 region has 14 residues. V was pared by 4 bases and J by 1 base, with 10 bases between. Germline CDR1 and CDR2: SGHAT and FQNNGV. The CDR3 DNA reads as TGTGCCAGCAGCTCGATCAGGGGCCAAGAGACCCAGTACTTC. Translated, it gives CASSSIRGQETQYF. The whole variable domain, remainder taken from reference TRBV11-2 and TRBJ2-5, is EAGVAQSPRYKIIEKRQSVAFWCNPISGHATLYWYQQILGQGPKLLIQFQNNGVVDDSQLPKDRFSAERLKGVDSTLKIQPAKLEDSAVYLCASSSIRGQETQYFGPGTRLLVL.

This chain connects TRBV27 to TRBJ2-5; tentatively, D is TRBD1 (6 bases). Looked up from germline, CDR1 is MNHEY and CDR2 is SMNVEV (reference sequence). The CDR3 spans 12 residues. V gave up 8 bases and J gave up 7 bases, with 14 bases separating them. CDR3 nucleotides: TGTGCCAGCGCAACAGAAGGGGGGACCCAGTACTTC. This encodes CASATEGGTQYF.

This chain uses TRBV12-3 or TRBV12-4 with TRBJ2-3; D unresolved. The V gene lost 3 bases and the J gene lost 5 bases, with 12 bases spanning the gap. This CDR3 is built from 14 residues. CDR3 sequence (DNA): TGTGCCAGCAGTTTGGTGGGGTCCCAAGATACGCAGTATTTT. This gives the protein CASSLVGSQDTQYF.

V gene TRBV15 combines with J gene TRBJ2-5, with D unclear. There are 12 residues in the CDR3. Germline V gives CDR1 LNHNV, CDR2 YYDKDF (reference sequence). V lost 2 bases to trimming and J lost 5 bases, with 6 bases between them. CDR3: CATSRLEETQYF. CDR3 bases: TGTGCCACCAGCAGACTGGAGGAGACCCAGTACTTC.

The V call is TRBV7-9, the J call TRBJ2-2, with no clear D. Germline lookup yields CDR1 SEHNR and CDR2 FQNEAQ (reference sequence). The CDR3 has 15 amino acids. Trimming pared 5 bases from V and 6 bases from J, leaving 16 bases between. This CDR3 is CASSRRPAQAGELFF. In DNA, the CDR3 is TGTGCCAGCAGCCGGAGACCCGCGCAGGCCGGGGAGCTGTTTTTT.

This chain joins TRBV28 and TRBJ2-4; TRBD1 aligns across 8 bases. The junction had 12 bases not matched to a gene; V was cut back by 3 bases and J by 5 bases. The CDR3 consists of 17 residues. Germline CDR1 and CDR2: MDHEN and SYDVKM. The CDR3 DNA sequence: TGTGCCAGCAGTTTGAAACAGGGGGTAGGGGAAGAAAACATTCAGTACTTC. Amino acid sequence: CASSLKQGVGEENIQYF.

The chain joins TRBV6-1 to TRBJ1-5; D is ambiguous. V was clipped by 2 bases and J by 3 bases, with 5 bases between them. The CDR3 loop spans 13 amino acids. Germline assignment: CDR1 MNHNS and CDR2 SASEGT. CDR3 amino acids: CASSENPNQPQHF. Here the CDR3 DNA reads TGTGCCAGCAGTGAAAACCCCAATCAGCCCCAGCATTTT.

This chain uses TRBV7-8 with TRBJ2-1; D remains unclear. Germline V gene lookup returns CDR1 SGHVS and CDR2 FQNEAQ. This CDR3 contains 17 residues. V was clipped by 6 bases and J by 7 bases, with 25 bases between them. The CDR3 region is CASSPRPPRLVGNEQFF. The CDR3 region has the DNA TGTGCCAGCAGTCCGCGACCCCCCAGACTCGTCGGAAATGAGCAGTTCTTC.

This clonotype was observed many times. The CDR3 is CASSLTGGTTYNEQFF. The DNA of the CDR3 is TGTGCCAGCAGCTTAACTGGTGGGACTACCTACAATGAGCAGTTCTTC. The rearrangement links TRBV7-2 to TRBJ2-1; 7 nucleotides match TRBD2. J lost 2 bases, V lost 2 bases, and 6 bases had no gene match. The CDR3 is made up of 16 amino acids. The germline V gene has CDR1 SGHTA and CDR2 FQGNSA.

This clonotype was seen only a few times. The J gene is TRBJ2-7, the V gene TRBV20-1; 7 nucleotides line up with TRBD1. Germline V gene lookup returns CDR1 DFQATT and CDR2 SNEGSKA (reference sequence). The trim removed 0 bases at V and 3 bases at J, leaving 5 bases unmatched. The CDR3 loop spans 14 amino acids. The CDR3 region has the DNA TGCAGTGCTAGAGATAAAAGGACAGGCTACGAGCAGTACTTC. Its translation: CSARDKRTGYEQYF.

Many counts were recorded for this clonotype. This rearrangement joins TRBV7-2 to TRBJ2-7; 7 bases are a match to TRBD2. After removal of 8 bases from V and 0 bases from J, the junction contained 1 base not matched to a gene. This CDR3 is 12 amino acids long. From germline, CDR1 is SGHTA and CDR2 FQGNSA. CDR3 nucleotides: TGTGCCAGCGGCGGGAGCTCCTACGAGCAGTACTTC. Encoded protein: CASGGSSYEQYF.

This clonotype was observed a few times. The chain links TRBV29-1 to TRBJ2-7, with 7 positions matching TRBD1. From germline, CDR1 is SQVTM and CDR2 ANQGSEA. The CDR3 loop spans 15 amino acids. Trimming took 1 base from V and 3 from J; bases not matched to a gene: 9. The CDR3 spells CSVEGDSQVGYEQYF. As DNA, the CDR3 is TGCAGCGTTGAAGGGGACAGTCAGGTCGGCTACGAGCAGTACTTC.

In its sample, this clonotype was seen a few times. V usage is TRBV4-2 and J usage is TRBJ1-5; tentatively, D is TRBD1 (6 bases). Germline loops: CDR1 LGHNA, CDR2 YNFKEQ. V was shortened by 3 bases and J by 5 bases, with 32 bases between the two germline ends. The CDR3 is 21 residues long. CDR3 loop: CASSHPSGGEREVGGDQPQHF. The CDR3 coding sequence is TGTGCCAGCAGCCATCCCTCCGGGGGGGAGCGCGAGGTGGGGGGCGATCAGCCCCAGCATTTT.

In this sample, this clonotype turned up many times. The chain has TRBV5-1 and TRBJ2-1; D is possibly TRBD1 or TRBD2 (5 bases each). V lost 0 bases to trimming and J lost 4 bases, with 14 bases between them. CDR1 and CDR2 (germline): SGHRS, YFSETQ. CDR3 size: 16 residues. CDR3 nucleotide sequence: TGCGCCAGCAGCTTGGCCGCCGGGACGGTGTACAATGAGCAGTTCTTC. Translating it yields CASSLAAGTVYNEQFF.

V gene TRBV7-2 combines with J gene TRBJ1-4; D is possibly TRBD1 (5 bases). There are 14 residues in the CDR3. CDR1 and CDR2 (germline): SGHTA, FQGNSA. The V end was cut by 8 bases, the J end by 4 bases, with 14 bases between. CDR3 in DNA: TGTGCCAGCCGTTTCCAGGGTATTAATGAAAAACTGTTTTTT. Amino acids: CASRFQGINEKLFF.

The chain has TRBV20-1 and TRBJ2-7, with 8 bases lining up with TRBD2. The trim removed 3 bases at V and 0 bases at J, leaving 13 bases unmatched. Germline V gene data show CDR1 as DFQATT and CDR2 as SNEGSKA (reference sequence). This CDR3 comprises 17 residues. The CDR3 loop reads CSASPTTGSGSSYEQYF. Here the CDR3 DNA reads TGCAGTGCTAGCCCCACGACGGGGAGCGGGAGCTCCTACGAGCAGTACTTC.